Below, 25 T cell receptor beta chains from the same sample are listed, as sequenced in a study of human T cells and chemical hapten exposure. Noted time point: patch test 2, 6 weeks after DPC sensitization. Treatment reported: therapeutic diphenylcyclopropenone sensitization with weekly scalp DPC. TCRdb re-derived calls from the RACE reads in MiXCR, one entry per CDR3 protein. Of roughly 40,000 distinct CDR3 sequences in the sample, around 10% are singletons; the top ten hold over 14%. The sequences come from whole blood, collected in connection with sensitization to the hapten diphenylcyclopropenone (DPC). These receptors were collected from a woman in her thirties or forties with alopecia areata. Some clones in this sample may be carry-over from other donors' samples.

This clonotype was observed at least ten times. The chain is built from TRBV29-1 and TRBJ2-1; tentative D call: TRBD1 (5 bases). Germline CDR1 is SQVTM and CDR2 is ANQGSEA. The CDR3 contains 15 residues. The V and J ends lost 3 bases and 7 bases respectively, with 19 bases between them. CDR3 DNA sequence: TGCAGCGTTGATGGAGTCAGGGCGAACCTTAATGAGCAGTTCTTC. As protein: CSVDGVRANLNEQFF.

Only a few counts were recorded for this clonotype. The chain is built from TRBV29-1 and TRBJ1-1; D gene ambiguous. CDR1 SQVTM and CDR2 ANQGSEA come from the germline V gene. The CDR3 spans 11 residues. V was pared by 4 bases and J by 7 bases, with 10 bases between. The CDR3 DNA follows: TGCAGCGTTGCCCGAGAATTTGAAGCTTTCTTT. Residues: CSVAREFEAFF. The variable domain in full, completed from reference TRBV29-1 and TRBJ1-1, reads SAVISQKPSRDICQRGTSLTIQCQVDSQVTMMFWYRQQPGQSLTLIATANQGSEATYESGFVIDKFPISRPNLTFSTLTVSNMSPEDSSIYLCSVAREFEAFFGQGTRLTVV.

Many counts were recorded for this clonotype. The chain links TRBV6-6 to TRBJ2-3; no reliable D call. Per germline, CDR1 MNHNY and CDR2 SVGAGI (reference sequence). CDR3 length: 13 residues. Trimming pared 5 bases from V and 0 bases from J, leaving 6 bases between. CDR3 nucleotide sequence: TGTGCCAGCAGTCAAGGGAGCACAGATACGCAGTATTTT. Translation gives CASSQGSTDTQYF.

The genes are TRBV5-1 and TRBJ2-5, with 7 bases aligning to TRBD1. V lost 4 bases and J lost 4; bases outside the gene matches: 7. CDR1 and CDR2 from the germline V gene are SGHRS and YFSETQ. The CDR3 consists of 14 residues. The CDR3, as DNA: TGCGCCAGCAGCACGGACAGGTCATCAGAGACCCAGTACTTC. Its translation is CASSTDRSSETQYF. Full variable domain (missing parts from reference TRBV5-1 and TRBJ2-5): KAGVTQTPRYLIKTRGQQVTLSCSPISGHRSVSWYQQTPGQGLQFLFEYFSETQRNKGNFPGRFSGRQFSNSRSEMNVSTLELGDSALYLCASSTDRSSETQYFGPGTRLLVL.

This clonotype was recorded at least ten times. The rearrangement links TRBV2 to TRBJ2-3; D is undetermined. V was shortened by 5 bases and J by 3 bases, with 3 bases between the two germline ends. The length of the CDR3 is 11 residues. Germline-derived CDR1 and CDR2 are SNHLY and FYNNEI. The CDR3 region is CASSYTDTQYF. The CDR3 bases are TGTGCCAGCAGTTATACAGATACGCAGTATTTT.

This clonotype was found many times. V and J are TRBV6-2 or TRBV6-3 and TRBJ2-5, with 9 bases fitting TRBD1. V was clipped by 5 bases and J by 5 bases; unmatched bases: 12. This CDR3 spans 16 amino acids. From germline, CDR1 is MNHEY and CDR2 SVGEGT. CDR3 region: CASSAAGTGSRETQYF. CDR3 coding DNA: TGTGCCAGCAGTGCGGCCGGGACAGGGTCCCGGGAGACCCAGTACTTC.

This clonotype was found many times. V usage is TRBV5-3 and J usage is TRBJ1-4, with D unresolved. TRBV5-3 is an ORF for which the function is uncertain. Trimming took 1 base from V and 6 from J, leaving 7 bases between them. This CDR3 has 13 amino acids. CDR3 coding DNA: TGTGCCAGAAGCTTGATAGGGTATGAAAAACTGTTTTTT. It codes for CARSLIGYEKLFF.

This clonotype was recorded at least ten times. J is TRBJ1-5 and V is TRBV7-6; possible D gene TRBD1, 5 bases. CDR3 length: 14 amino acids. Trimming took off 1 base at V and 6 bases at J, with 10 bases between the two ends. Per germline, CDR1 SGHVS and CDR2 FNYEAQ. The CDR3 nucleotides read TGTGCCAGCAGCTTAGGGGAGGGGACTCAGCCCCAGCATTTT. Amino acids: CASSLGEGTQPQHF.

A few counts support this clonotype. The chain uses TRBV5-1 and TRBJ2-5; a weak D match, TRBD1 (5 bases). Germline V gene data show CDR1 as SGHRS and CDR2 as YFSETQ. The CDR3 extends over 15 amino acids. Trimming cost V 3 bases and J 2 bases, with 14 bases left between them. The CDR3 DNA follows: TGCGCCAGCAGCTCCTTGGTGGGGCCGCAAGAGACCCAGTACTTC. Protein sequence: CASSSLVGPQETQYF.

This clonotype was seen many times. The chain recombines TRBV4-3 with TRBJ2-6, with D uncertain. Germline values: CDR1 LGHNA, CDR2 YSLEER. With 0 bases removed from V and 0 bases from J, the gap between germline ends came to 6 bases. CDR3 length equals 16 residues. CDR3 sequence: CASSQDGTSGANVLTF. As DNA, the CDR3 is TGCGCCAGCAGCCAAGATGGAACCTCTGGGGCCAACGTCCTGACTTTC.

This clonotype was counted many times. The CDR3 loop is CSVERDNPQYF. Written as DNA, the CDR3 is TGCAGCGTTGAAAGGGACAACCCACAGTATTTT. The rearrangement links TRBV29-1 to TRBJ2-3, with D perhaps matching TRBD1 (6 bases). CDR1 SQVTM and CDR2 ANQGSEA come from the germline V gene. Trimming removed 2 bases at V and 12 bases at J, with 12 bases between. The CDR3 covers 11 residues.

This clonotype was found many times. This chain connects TRBV18 to TRBJ2-3; no clear D. The V gene's germline CDR1 is KGHSH and CDR2 LQKENI. With 4 bases removed from V and 0 bases from J, the gap between germline ends came to 8 bases. CDR3 length equals 14 residues. CDR3 protein: CASSLTTSTDTQYF. In DNA, the CDR3 is TGTGCCAGCTCACTAACGACTAGCACAGATACGCAGTATTTT.

CDR3 in amino acids: CASRPRGVPGQYF. The DNA of the CDR3 is TGCGCCAGCAGACCAAGAGGGGTACCGGGCCAGTATTTT. This chain connects TRBV5-1 to TRBJ2-3; possibly TRBD1 or TRBD2 for D (5 bases each). V was shortened by 5 bases and J by 12 bases, with 19 bases between the two germline ends. Germline V lookup: CDR1 SGHRS, CDR2 YFSETQ. The CDR3 runs 13 residues.

This clonotype was picked up a small number of times. The chain couples TRBV11-3 to TRBJ1-1; possibly TRBD1 for D (6 bases). This CDR3 is 13 amino acids long. Germline V CDR1 and CDR2: SGHNT, YENEEA. With 5 bases removed from V and 4 bases from J, the gap between germline ends came to 11 bases. This CDR3 reads CASSEGGGTEAFF. CDR3 nucleotides: TGTGCCAGCAGCGAGGGGGGAGGCACTGAAGCTTTCTTT.

This clonotype was counted many times. The gene calls are TRBV6-1 and TRBJ1-5; the D gene is possibly TRBD1 (6 bases). Trimming pared 8 bases from V and 0 bases from J, leaving 17 bases between. The germline CDR1 and CDR2 sequences are MNHNS and SASEGT. The CDR3 extends over 16 amino acids. CDR3 loop: CASLPGRGYSNQPQHF. In nucleotides, the CDR3 is TGTGCCAGCCTCCCAGGCAGGGGTTATAGCAATCAGCCCCAGCATTTT.

This clonotype showed up many times. This rearrangement joins TRBV20-1 to TRBJ1-1; 9 bases map to TRBD1. The length of the CDR3 is 13 residues. J lost 7 bases, V lost 5 bases, and 8 bases had no gene match. The germline CDR1 and CDR2 sequences are DFQATT and SNEGSKA (reference sequence). CDR3 region: CSAPIRQGGEAFF. The CDR3 region has the DNA TGCAGTGCTCCGATAAGACAGGGGGGTGAAGCTTTCTTT.

This clonotype was recorded many times. This sequence joins TRBV2 and TRBJ1-6, with TRBD1 matching over 9 bases. Germline assignment: CDR1 SNHLY and CDR2 FYNNEI. The CDR3 consists of 15 residues. With V trimmed by 7 bases and J by 5 bases, 6 bases remained unmatched. CDR3 bases: TGTGCCAGCACCGGGACAGGGAACGATAATTCACCCCTCCACTTT. This codes for CASTGTGNDNSPLHF.

This clonotype was observed at least ten times. This chain joins TRBV24-1 and TRBJ1-5, with D maybe TRBD1 (6 bases). Germline values: CDR1 KGHDR, CDR2 SFDVKD. V lost 3 bases to trimming and J lost 4 bases, with 12 bases between them. This CDR3 has 15 residues. Here the CDR3 DNA reads TGTGCCACCAGTGATGTAGGGGGGAGGAATCAGCCCCAGCATTTT. It specifies CATSDVGGRNQPQHF.

As to this clonotype: A junction end diverges from the germline sequence, so it may reflect a read error. The rearrangement links TRBV7-9 to TRBJ2-1; TRBD1 matches at 7 bases. Germline CDR1 and CDR2: SEHNR and FQNEAQ (reference sequence). CDR3 length: 12 residues. In DNA form, the CDR3 reads TGTGCCAGCAGGTTAGGGGGCGGTGAGCAGTTCTTC. Translated: CASRLGGGEQFF. The full variable domain, completed using reference TRBV7-9 and TRBJ2-1, is DTGVSQNPRHKITKRGQNVTFRCDPISEHNRLYWYRQTLGQGPEFLTYFQNEAQLEKSRLLSDRFSAERPKGSFSTLEIQRTEQGDSAMYLCASRLGGGEQFFGPGTRLTVL.

V usage is TRBV30 and J usage is TRBJ1-1, with 9 bases identical to TRBD1. The trim removed 0 bases at V and 11 bases at J, leaving 10 bases unmatched. The germline gives CDR1 GTSNPN, CDR2 SVGIG (reference sequence). The CDR3 has 14 amino acids. The CDR3 DNA reads TGTGCCTGGAGTGTTGACGACAGGGGGTTAAAGGCTTTCTTT. This codes for CAWSVDDRGLKAFF.

This clonotype showed up many times. V and J are TRBV19 and TRBJ1-4; 7 bases line up with TRBD1. Germline CDR1 LNHDA, CDR2 SQIVND (reference sequence). With 4 bases clipped from V and 0 bases from J, the junction kept 5 bases outside the gene matches. This CDR3 contains 16 residues. This CDR3 is CASSTRDSPTNEKLFF. CDR3 sequence (DNA): TGTGCCAGTAGTACCAGGGACAGCCCAACTAATGAAAAACTGTTTTTT.

In this sample, this clonotype turned up many times. The chain recombines TRBV12-5 with TRBJ1-1; possible D gene TRBD1, 5 bases. V shed 5 bases and J shed 4 bases, with 14 bases lying between them. The CDR3 length is 14 residues. CDR1 and CDR2 (germline): LGHNT, FRNRAP. CDR3 nucleotide sequence: TGTGCTAGTGGTACCGGAACCGGGGGCACTGAAGCTTTCTTT. Its protein is CASGTGTGGTEAFF.

The sample holds many counts of this clonotype. Written as DNA, the CDR3 is TGTGCCAGCAGCGTAGGGCCGAGGCAAGAGACCCAGTACTTC. Its translation is CASSVGPRQETQYF. The V gene is TRBV9, the J gene TRBJ2-5; D remains unclear. The CDR3 is 14 amino acids. The germline V gene has CDR1 SGDLS and CDR2 YYNGEE. The germline V and J ends were trimmed by 0 bases and 2 bases, with 8 bases remaining between them.

As regards this clonotype: A read error may be the cause here, since a much bigger clone is one base away. V is TRBV28 and J is TRBJ2-3; D is perhaps TRBD1 (6 bases). Looked up from germline, CDR1 is MDHEN and CDR2 is SYDVKM. This CDR3 region has 14 residues. In nucleotides, the CDR3 is TGTGCCGGCAGCATCAGGGGAACCGGGGATACGCAGTATTTT. Residues: CAGSIRGTGDTQYF.

This clonotype appeared many times. The V and J genes are TRBV6-2 or TRBV6-3 and TRBJ2-7; either TRBD1 or TRBD2 may supply D (6 bases each). V lost 0 bases, J lost 6 bases, and 12 bases lay in between. The CDR3 is 14 residues long. Germline CDR1 is MNHEY and CDR2 is SVGEGT. The CDR3 nucleotides read TGTGCCAGCAGTTACTCTCCGGGGGCGGGCGAGCAGTACTTC. Its protein product is CASSYSPGAGEQYF.